Below are 10 T cell receptor beta chains sequenced from a single sample in a study of control samples from healthy donors and cancer patients. Here immunoSEQ multiplex PCR was the method, and the copy in TCRdb shows in-frame clones only, minus some. The sample lists around 84,000 clones; 90% to 95% were seen once. Sequences were obtained from blood. The receptors were gathered from a man aged 30 to 45 in good health.

The V call is TRBV9, the J call TRBJ1-1; perhaps TRBD1 as D (6 bases). CDR1 and CDR2 (germline): SGDLS, YYNGEE. The V end was cut by 1 base, the J end by 10 bases, with 26 bases between. This CDR3 spans 17 amino acids. The CDR3 protein is CASSVRPEGQGNLIAFF. In DNA form, the CDR3 reads TGTGCCAGCAGCGTAAGACCCGAGGGGCAGGGGAACCTGATAGCTTTCTTT.

V is TRBV18 and J is TRBJ1-1; TRBD1 matches at 7 bases. V shed 4 bases and J 7 bases; nucleotides not matched to a gene: 6. CDR1 and CDR2 from the germline V gene are KGHSH and LQKENI. The CDR3 is made up of 13 amino acids. The CDR3 DNA follows: TGTGCCAGCTCACAGGCAGGGGGGGGTGAAGCTTTCTTT. Amino acid sequence: CASSQAGGGEAFF.

The chain combines TRBV24-1 with TRBJ2-1; D is undetermined. This CDR3 region has 13 residues. The V end was cut by 1 base, the J end by 9 bases, with 9 bases between. Germline CDR1 reads KGHDR; CDR2 reads SFDVKD. CDR3 loop: CATSDFYSLEQFF. The CDR3 DNA follows: TGTGCCACCAGTGATTTCTATAGCCTTGAGCAGTTCTTC.

This chain joins TRBV9 and TRBJ1-2; no clear D gene. Germline V gives CDR1 SGDLS, CDR2 YYNGEE. This CDR3 spans 13 amino acids. Trimming stripped 2 bases from V and 4 bases from J, with 9 bases between. The CDR3 reads CASSVDGFYGYTF. CDR3 bases: TGTGCCAGCAGCGTCGACGGGTTCTATGGCTACACCTTC.

The DNA for the CDR3 is TGTGCCAGCAGCTTAGTTCTCGGGGGAGAAGAAAAACTGTTTTTT. Translation gives CASSLVLGGEEKLFF. V and J are TRBV11-2 and TRBJ1-4, with D tentatively TRBD1 (5 bases). V was clipped by 1 base and J by 8 bases, with 14 bases between them. The CDR3 consists of 15 residues. Germline loops: CDR1 SGHAT, CDR2 FQNNGV. The full variable domain, its missing parts supplied by reference TRBV11-2 and TRBJ1-4, is EAGVAQSPRYKIIEKRQSVAFWCNPISGHATLYWYQQILGQGPKLLIQFQNNGVVDDSQLPKDRFSAERLKGVDSTLKIQPAKLEDSAVYLCASSLVLGGEEKLFFGSGTQLSVL.

The V call is TRBV9, the J call TRBJ2-3, with D unresolved. The CDR3 consists of 15 residues. V lost 3 bases to trimming and J lost 0 bases, with 11 bases between them. From germline, CDR1 is SGDLS and CDR2 YYNGEE. CDR3 sequence reads: CASSGTYTSTDTQYF. In nucleotides, the CDR3 is TGTGCCAGCAGCGGTACTTACACTAGCACAGATACGCAGTATTTT.

The chain recombines TRBV7-9 with TRBJ2-3; possibly TRBD1 for D (6 bases). With 5 bases removed from V and 2 bases from J, the gap between germline ends came to 17 bases. Germline V CDR1 and CDR2: SEHNR, FQNEAQ (reference sequence). CDR3 length equals 16 residues. The CDR3 here is CASSPLRDNPTDTQYF. In nucleotides, the CDR3 is TGTGCCAGCAGCCCCCTCCGGGACAACCCCACAGATACGCAGTATTTT.

This clone was counted only a few times. This chain connects TRBV30 to TRBJ1-1; TRBD1 might be the D (5 bases). V gave up 2 bases and J gave up 1 base, with 11 bases separating them. CDR1 is GTSNPN and CDR2 is SVGIG in the germline V gene (reference sequence). The CDR3 totals 14 residues. In DNA form, the CDR3 reads TGTGCCTGGAGTTGGACTAGGGGGAACACTGAAGCTTTCTTT. Its translation is CAWSWTRGNTEAFF.

This chain uses TRBV19 with TRBJ2-3; D is unclear. The germline CDR1 and CDR2 sequences are LNHDA and SQIVND (reference sequence). The CDR3 has 15 residues. Deletions cut 3 bases from V and 2 bases from J, with 12 bases between. In DNA, the CDR3 is TGTGCCAGTAGTATGGTGTGGGTGGACACAGATACGCAGTATTTT. It is translated as CASSMVWVDTDTQYF.

The CDR3 region has the DNA TGCGCCAGCAGCCAAGGGGATAGCGGGGGGTACCAAGAGACCCAGTACTTC. As protein: CASSQGDSGGYQETQYF. The chain uses TRBV4-1 and TRBJ2-5; the match to TRBD2 covers 10 bases. Trimming removed 1 base from V and 0 bases from J; junction bases left unmatched: 5. The CDR3 has 17 residues. Germline V CDR1 and CDR2: MGHRA, YSYEKL.